This TCR beta chain was documented in a study of response to subunit inactivated influenza vaccine. CDR1 is MNHEY, CDR2 SVGAGI, per germline. The CDR3 sequence is 14 residues long. The germline V and J ends were trimmed by 2 bases and 0 bases, with 5 bases remaining between them. TCRdb analysed the RT-PCR reads with MiXCR anew, one entry per CDR3 protein. The sample contains about 540,000 distinct CDR3 sequences, around 25% of which appear only once. These sequences were also reported in another study, on T cells expressing NK-cell markers. That study reports: TCR beta libraries carry UMIs added by 5'RACE template switching. Sorted CD3+CD56+NKG2C+, CD3+CD56+NKG2C- and CD3+CD56-NKG2C+ T-cell subsets were beta-chain profiled. With an anti-gamma-delta TCR antibody, sorting in several experiments was kept to alpha-beta TCR T cells.

The chain employs TRBV6-5 and TRBJ1-5, with D unresolved. The receptor comes from a man in his fifties who received an inactivated influenza vaccine. The sequenced sample was CD4+ T cells sorted from PBMCs, obtained 11 to 12 days after vaccination. The CDR3: CASSYVDSNQPQHF. CDR3 coding DNA: TGTGCCAGCAGTTACGTAGATAGCAATCAGCCCCAGCATTTT.